The next 5 T cell receptor beta chains were all read from a single sample in a study of technical replicates of blood from a few donors. The table came from immunoSEQ multiplex PCR; TCRdb's copy has only in-frame clones and leaves some out. The sample carries approximately 80,000 clones, 75% to 95% recorded once. Sequencing was carried out using T cells isolated from PBMCs. These receptors all come from a human donor in good health.

The chain employs TRBV5-4 and TRBJ2-7; possibly TRBD1 for D (6 bases). This CDR3 is built from 15 residues. V lost 0 bases and J 12 bases, leaving 22 bases between the germline ends. CDR1 is SGHNT and CDR2 is YYREEE in the germline V gene (reference sequence). The CDR3 nucleotides read TGTGCCAGCAGCTTGGAGGAAGATAGGACAGCACGGCGGTACTTC. As protein: CASSLEEDRTARRYF.

The chain employs TRBV5-6 and TRBJ1-1; no definite D call. This CDR3 region has 12 residues. Germline CDR1 SGHDT, CDR2 YYEEEE. V lost 2 bases to trimming and J lost 11 bases, with 13 bases between them. Here the CDR3 DNA reads TGTGCCAGCAGCTTTAGTAGCGGTGTGGCTTTCTTT. Its translation: CASSFSSGVAFF. The variable domain in full, with the rest retrieved from reference TRBV5-6 and TRBJ1-1, is DAGVTQSPTHLIKTRGQQVTLRCSPKSGHDTVSWYQQALGQGPQFIFQYYEEEERQRGNFPDRFSGHQFPNYSSELNVNALLLGDSALYLCASSFSSGVAFFGQGTRLTVV.

This chain connects TRBV11-2 to TRBJ1-2; TRBD1 matches 10 bases. Trimming cost V 0 bases and J 7 bases; bases outside gene matches: 11. The CDR3 contains 17 residues. Per the germline V gene, CDR1 is SGHAT and CDR2 is FQNNGV. In DNA form, the CDR3 reads TGTGCCAGCAGCTTAGAGAGGGGGGGACAGGGGAGATTTGGCTACACCTTC. Its protein product is CASSLERGGQGRFGYTF.

This chain connects TRBV11-3 to TRBJ2-5; a possible D gene is TRBD2 (5 bases). Trimming took off 8 bases at V and 2 bases at J, with 12 bases between the two ends. The CDR3 has 13 amino acids. Germline V gives CDR1 SGHNT, CDR2 YENEEA. The CDR3 nucleotides are TGTGCCAGCCGGGAAGCGCCGCAAGAGACCCAGTACTTC. Amino acid sequence: CASREAPQETQYF.

V is TRBV4-1 and J is TRBJ2-6; D perhaps matches TRBD1 (6 bases). The CDR3 covers 17 residues. Trimming stripped 2 bases from V and 2 bases from J, with 13 bases between. Looked up from germline, CDR1 is MGHRA and CDR2 is YSYEKL. CDR3 nucleotides: TGCGCCAGCAGCCAACCCTACAGGGTAACTGGGGCCAACGTCCTGACTTTC. The encoded protein is CASSQPYRVTGANVLTF.